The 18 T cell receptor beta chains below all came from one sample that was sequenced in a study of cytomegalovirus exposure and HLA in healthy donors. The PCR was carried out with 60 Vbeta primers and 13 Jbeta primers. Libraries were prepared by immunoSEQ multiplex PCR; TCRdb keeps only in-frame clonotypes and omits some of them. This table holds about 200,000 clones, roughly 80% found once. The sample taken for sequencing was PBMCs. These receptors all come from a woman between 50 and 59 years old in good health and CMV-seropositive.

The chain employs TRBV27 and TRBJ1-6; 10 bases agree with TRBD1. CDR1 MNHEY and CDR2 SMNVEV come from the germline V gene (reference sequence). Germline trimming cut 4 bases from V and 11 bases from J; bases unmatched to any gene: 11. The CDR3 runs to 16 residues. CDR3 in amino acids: CASSYHRPGQGPPLHF. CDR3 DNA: TGTGCCAGCAGTTACCACAGACCGGGACAGGGGCCACCCCTCCACTTT.

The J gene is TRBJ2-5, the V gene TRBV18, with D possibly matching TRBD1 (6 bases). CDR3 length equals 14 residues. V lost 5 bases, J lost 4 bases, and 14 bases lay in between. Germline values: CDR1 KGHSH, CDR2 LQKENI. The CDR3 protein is CASSEQTGSETQYF. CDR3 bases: TGTGCCAGCTCAGAACAAACAGGGTCAGAGACCCAGTACTTC.

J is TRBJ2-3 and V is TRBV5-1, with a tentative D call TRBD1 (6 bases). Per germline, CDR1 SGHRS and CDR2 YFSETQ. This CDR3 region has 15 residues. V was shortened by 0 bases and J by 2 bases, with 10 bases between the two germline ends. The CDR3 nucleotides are TGCGCCAGCAGCTTGGGCACAGGGTACACAGATACGCAGTATTTT. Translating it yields CASSLGTGYTDTQYF. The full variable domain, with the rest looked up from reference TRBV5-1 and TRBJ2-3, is KAGVTQTPRYLIKTRGQQVTLSCSPISGHRSVSWYQQTPGQGLQFLFEYFSETQRNKGNFPGRFSGRQFSNSRSEMNVSTLELGDSALYLCASSLGTGYTDTQYFGPGTRLTVL.

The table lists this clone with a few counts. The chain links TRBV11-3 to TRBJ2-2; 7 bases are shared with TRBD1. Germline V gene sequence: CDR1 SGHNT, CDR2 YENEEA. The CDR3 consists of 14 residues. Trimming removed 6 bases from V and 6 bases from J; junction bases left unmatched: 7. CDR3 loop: CASSSRTGAGELFF. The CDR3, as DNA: TGTGCCAGCAGTTCTCGAACAGGGGCCGGGGAGCTGTTTTTT.

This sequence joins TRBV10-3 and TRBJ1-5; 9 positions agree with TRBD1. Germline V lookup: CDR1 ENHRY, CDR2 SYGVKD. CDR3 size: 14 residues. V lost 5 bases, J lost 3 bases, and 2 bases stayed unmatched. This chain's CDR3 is CAISRQGVNQPQHF. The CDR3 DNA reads TGTGCCATCAGTCGACAGGGGGTCAATCAGCCCCAGCATTTT.

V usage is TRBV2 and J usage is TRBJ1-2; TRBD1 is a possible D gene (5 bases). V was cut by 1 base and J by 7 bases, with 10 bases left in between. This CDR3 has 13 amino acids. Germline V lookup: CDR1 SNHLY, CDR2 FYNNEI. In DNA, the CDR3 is TGTGCCAGCAGTGAAGACACTACAGGTGGCTACACCTTC. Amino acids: CASSEDTTGGYTF.

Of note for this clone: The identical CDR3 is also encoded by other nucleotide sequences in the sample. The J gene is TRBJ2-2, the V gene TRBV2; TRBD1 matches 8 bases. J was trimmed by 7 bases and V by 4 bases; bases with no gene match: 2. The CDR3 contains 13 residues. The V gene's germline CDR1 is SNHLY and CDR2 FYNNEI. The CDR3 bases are TGTGCCAGCAGTGGACAGGGGATCGGGGAGCTGTTTTTT. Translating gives CASSGQGIGELFF. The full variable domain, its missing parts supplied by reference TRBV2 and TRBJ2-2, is EPEVTQTPSHQVTQMGQEVILRCVPISNHLYFYWYRQILGQKVEFLVSFYNNEISEKSEIFDDQFSVERPDGSNFTLKIRSTKLEDSAMYFCASSGQGIGELFFGEGSRLTVL.

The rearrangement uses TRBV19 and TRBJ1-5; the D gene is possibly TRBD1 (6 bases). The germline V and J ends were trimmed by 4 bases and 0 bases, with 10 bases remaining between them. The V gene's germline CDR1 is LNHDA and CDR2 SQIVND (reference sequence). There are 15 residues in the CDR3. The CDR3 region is CASSTGTHSNQPQHF. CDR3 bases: TGTGCCAGTAGTACAGGGACACATAGCAATCAGCCCCAGCATTTT.

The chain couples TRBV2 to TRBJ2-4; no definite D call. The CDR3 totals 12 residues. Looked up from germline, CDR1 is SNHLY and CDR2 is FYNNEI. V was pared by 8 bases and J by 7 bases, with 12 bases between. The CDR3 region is CASASAWNIQYF. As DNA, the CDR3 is TGTGCCAGCGCGTCCGCTTGGAACATTCAGTACTTC.

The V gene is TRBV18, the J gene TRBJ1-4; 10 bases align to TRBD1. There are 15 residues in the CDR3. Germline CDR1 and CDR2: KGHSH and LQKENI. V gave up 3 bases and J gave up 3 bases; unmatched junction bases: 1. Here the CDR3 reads CASSPDRGANEKLFF. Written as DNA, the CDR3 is TGTGCCAGCTCACCGGACAGGGGGGCTAATGAAAAACTGTTTTTT.

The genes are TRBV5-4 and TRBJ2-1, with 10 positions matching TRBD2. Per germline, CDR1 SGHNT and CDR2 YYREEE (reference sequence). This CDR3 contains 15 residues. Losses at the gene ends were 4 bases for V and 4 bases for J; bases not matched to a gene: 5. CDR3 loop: CASSPWTSGYNEQFF. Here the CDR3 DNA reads TGTGCCAGCAGCCCTTGGACTAGCGGATACAATGAGCAGTTCTTC.

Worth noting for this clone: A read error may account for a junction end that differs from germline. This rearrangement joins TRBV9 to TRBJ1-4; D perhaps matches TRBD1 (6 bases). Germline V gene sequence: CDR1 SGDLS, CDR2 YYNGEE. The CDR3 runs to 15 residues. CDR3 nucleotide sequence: TGTGCCGGCAGACAGGAGAGAACAACTAATGAAAAACTGTTTTTT. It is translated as CAGRQERTTNEKLFF.

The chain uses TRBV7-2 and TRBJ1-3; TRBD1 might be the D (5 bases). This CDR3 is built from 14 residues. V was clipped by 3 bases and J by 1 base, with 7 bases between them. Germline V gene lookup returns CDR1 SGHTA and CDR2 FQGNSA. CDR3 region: CASSFGHSGNTIYF. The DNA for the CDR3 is TGTGCCAGCAGCTTCGGACATTCTGGAAACACCATATATTTT.

The CDR3 is CASSRGDGANEKLFF. The CDR3 region has the DNA TGTGCCAGCAGCAGGGGCGATGGGGCTAATGAAAAACTGTTTTTT. The chain joins TRBV7-9 to TRBJ1-4, with D maybe TRBD1 (5 bases). The ends were cut back, 5 bases at V and 3 bases at J, with 13 bases in the middle. The CDR3 totals 15 residues. In germline, CDR1 is SEHNR, CDR2 FQNEAQ (reference sequence).

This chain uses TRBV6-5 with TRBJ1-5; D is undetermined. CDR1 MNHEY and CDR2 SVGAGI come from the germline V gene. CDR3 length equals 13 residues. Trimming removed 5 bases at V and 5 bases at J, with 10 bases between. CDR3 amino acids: CASSLTGDQPQHF. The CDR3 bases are TGTGCCAGCAGTCTCACCGGGGATCAGCCCCAGCATTTT.

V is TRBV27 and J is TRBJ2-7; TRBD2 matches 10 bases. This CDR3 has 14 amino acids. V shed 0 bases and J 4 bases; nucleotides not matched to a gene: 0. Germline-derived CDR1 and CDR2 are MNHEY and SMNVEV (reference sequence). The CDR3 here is CASSLSSGGYEQYF. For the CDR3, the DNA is TGTGCCAGCAGTTTATCTAGCGGGGGGTACGAGCAGTACTTC.

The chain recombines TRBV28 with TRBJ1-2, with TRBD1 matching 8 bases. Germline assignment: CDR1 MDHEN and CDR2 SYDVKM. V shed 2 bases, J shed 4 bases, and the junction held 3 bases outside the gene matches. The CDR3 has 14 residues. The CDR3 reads CASSLVDRAYGYTF. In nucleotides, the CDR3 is TGTGCCAGCAGTTTAGTGGACAGGGCCTATGGCTACACCTTC.

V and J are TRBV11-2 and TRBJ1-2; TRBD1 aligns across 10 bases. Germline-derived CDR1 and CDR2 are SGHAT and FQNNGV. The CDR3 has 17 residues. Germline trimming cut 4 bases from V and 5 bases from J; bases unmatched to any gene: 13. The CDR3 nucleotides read TGTGCCAGCAGCTCCCCGAGGGCGGGACAGGGGCGGTATGGCTACACCTTC. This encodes CASSSPRAGQGRYGYTF.